This T cell receptor (beta chain) was sequenced in a study of shared clonotypes between healthy human individuals. Per germline, CDR1 SGHRS and CDR2 YFSETQ. The V and J ends lost 1 base and 3 bases respectively, with 7 bases between them. This CDR3 is built from 14 residues. Profiling relied on immunoSEQ multiplex PCR, and the TCRdb table lists in-frame clones only, not all of them. Here the sample spans roughly 1,100,000 clones, 70% to 80% being singletons. Study-wide points: Around 5% of naive CD4 clonotypes were common to a few donors.

About this clone: Its antigen is still unknown.

The J gene is TRBJ2-2, the V gene TRBV5-1; D is tentatively TRBD1 or TRBD2 (5 bases each). The sequencing input was memory CD4+ T cells sorted from blood. The subset was: CD45RA-negative fraction. The TCR was taken from a man between 18 and 35 years old in good health. The CDR3 region is CASSLLGDTGELFF. The CDR3 nucleotides read TGCGCCAGCAGCTTGTTGGGGGACACCGGGGAGCTGTTTTTT. The variable domain in full, with the rest retrieved from reference TRBV5-1 and TRBJ2-2, is KAGVTQTPRYLIKTRGQQVTLSCSPISGHRSVSWYQQTPGQGLQFLFEYFSETQRNKGNFPGRFSGRQFSNSRSEMNVSTLELGDSALYLCASSLLGDTGELFFGEGSRLTVL.